The T cell receptor beta chain described here comes from a study of blood T cell repertoires in COVID-19. Turning to the study itself: Spain, Italy and the United States supplied samples that represented acute and convalescent COVID-19.

Per germline, CDR1 ENHRY and CDR2 SYGVKD. V gave up 2 bases and J gave up 1 base; unmatched junction bases: 4. This CDR3 is 15 amino acids long. Per the study methods: Reference gene primers were amplified, and this amplification served to estimate nucleated cell counts. Profiled with immunoSEQ multiplex PCR; TCRdb holds only in-frame clones, not every one. V and J calls and clone size follow that table, whereas D and trimming were derived from the DNA. The table lists approximately 100,000 clones, 65% to 85% of them singletons. The J gene is TRBJ2-7, the V gene TRBV10-3, with TRBD1 matching 8 bases. Sequencing was done on a sample of peripheral blood. The receptor was derived from a man in his sixties with acute or convalescent COVID-19. The CDR3 is CAISEARTGSYEQYF. CDR3 nucleotides: TGTGCCATCAGTGAGGCCAGGACAGGGTCCTACGAGCAGTACTTC.